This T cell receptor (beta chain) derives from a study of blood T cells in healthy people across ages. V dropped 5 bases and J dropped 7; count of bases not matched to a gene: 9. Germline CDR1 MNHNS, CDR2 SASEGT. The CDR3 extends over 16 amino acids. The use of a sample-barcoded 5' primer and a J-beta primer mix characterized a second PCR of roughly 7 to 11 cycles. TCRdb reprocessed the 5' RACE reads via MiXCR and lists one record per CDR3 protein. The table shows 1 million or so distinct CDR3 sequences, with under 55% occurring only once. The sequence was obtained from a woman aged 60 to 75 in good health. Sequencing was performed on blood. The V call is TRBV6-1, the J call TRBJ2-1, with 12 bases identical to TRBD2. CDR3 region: CASSTGLAGTWNEQFF. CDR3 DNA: TGTGCCAGCAGTACGGGACTAGCGGGCACCTGGAATGAGCAGTTCTTC.